Sequencing of this TCR beta chain was carried out in a study of vaccination and CD4 T cells after COVID-19. The treatment: 10-day PBMC culture with coronavirus spike peptide pools or control peptides (ViraFEST assay). This clonotype was seen a few times. Its antigen is unknown. Cultured CD4+ T-cell DNA underwent Oncomine TCR Beta short-read sequencing. MiXCR, run by TCRdb on the PCR reads, gives a single entry per CDR3 protein. The sample carries over 10,000 distinct CDR3 sequences, around two fifths recorded once. CDR1 is MNHNS, CDR2 SASEGT, per germline. The CDR3 sequence is 15 residues long. Germline trimming cut 6 bases from V and 2 bases from J; bases unmatched to any gene: 2.

Sequenced: cultured CD4+ T cells from blood. The sequence was obtained from a human donor with COVID-19. The rearrangement links TRBV6-1 to TRBJ2-6; 9 nucleotides agree with TRBD1. CDR3 loop: CASSGTGTGANVLTF. For the CDR3, the DNA is TGTGCCAGCAGCGGGACAGGGACTGGGGCCAACGTCCTGACTTTC.